What follows is one T cell receptor (beta chain) and its context. The target antigen is unknown. This sample is part of a study of T-cell memory formation after mild COVID-19. TCRalpha and TCRbeta libraries used 5'RACE with constant-segment primers and UMIs. TCRdb passed the 5' RACE reads through MiXCR, listing each CDR3 protein once. This sample carries 240,000 or so distinct CDR3 sequences, approximately 9% of them seen once, and the ten largest clones take 22%. Notes on the study in general: Clones shrinking from day 15 to 85 showed even CD4/CD8 mixes; later expanders tilted CD4+.

This CDR3 spans 12 amino acids. Germline CDR1 reads LGHDT; CDR2 reads YNNKEL (reference sequence). The V gene lost 0 bases and the J gene lost 4 bases, with 3 bases spanning the gap. The sample taken for sequencing was PBMCs or a T cell subset sorted from them (not recorded which). This chain links TRBV3-1 with TRBJ2-5; D is unresolved. This TCR came from a young man who had mild COVID-19 (a few samples of this study predate the infection). Cell type and time point are not known. CDR3 coding DNA: TGTGCCAGCAGCCAAGATACAGAGACCCAGTACTTC. This codes for CASSQDTETQYF.